A selection of T cell receptor beta chains follows, all from one sample in a study of beta chain features in type 1 diabetes. Produced via immunoSEQ multiplex PCR; TCRdb's table is partial and in-frame only. Of some 150,000 clones listed, roughly 9.7% are singletons. What was sequenced was central memory CD4+ T cells from blood. The receptors were sampled from a woman aged 40 to 50 in good health. Both conserved end residues are part of each CDR3. The D gene is left open where the match is weak. Not all rows give a size; the values are once, few, many and, for expanded clones, a class.

d_call clone_size j_call v_call cdr3_nt cdr3_aa
TRBD1 few TRBJ2-7 TRBV4-2 TGTGCCAGCAGCCAGCACTGGGACAGTAGCTCCTACGAGCAGTACTTC CASSQHWDSSSYEQYF
. many TRBJ2-7 TRBV29-1 TGCAGCGTTGGGCGGGACAGATCGATATACGAGCAGTACTTC CSVGRDRSIYEQYF
TRBD1 . TRBJ1-6 TRBV27 TGTGCCAGCAGTTTTTCCGGGACAGGGTTGTCACCCCTCCACTTT CASSFSGTGLSPLHF
. . TRBJ2-7 TRBV5-1 TGCGCCAGCAGCGCCTCGGGACAAGCCTACGAGCAGTACTTC CASSASGQAYEQYF
. few TRBJ2-1 TRBV18 TGTGCCAGCTCACCACGGGCCAATGAGCAGTTCTTC CASSPRANEQFF
. few TRBJ1-4 TRBV27 TGTGCCAGCAGTTTGGGTCTGATTGAGGGAAAACTGTTTTTT CASSLGLIEGKLFF
TRBD1 few TRBJ1-4 TRBV29-1 TGCAGCGTTCAGGGACAGGGTGAAAAACTGTTTTTT CSVQGQGEKLFF
TRBD1 few TRBJ1-4 TRBV6-5 TGTGCCAGCAGTACCCAGGGGGGAAGTGAAAAACTGTTTTTT CASSTQGGSEKLFF
. few TRBJ1-2 TRBV13 TGTGCCAGCAGATCGGGACTTAACTATGGCTACACCTTC CASRSGLNYGYTF
. few TRBJ2-5 TRBV11-2 TGTGCCAGCAGCCTACTACAAGAGACCCAGTACTTC CASSLLQETQYF
TRBD2 . TRBJ2-1 TRBV10-1 TGCGCCAGCAGTGAGTCGGTACTAGCGGGGGGGAACAATGAGCAGTTCTTC CASSESVLAGGNNEQFF
. many TRBJ2-1 TRBV18 TGTGCCAGCTCACCTCCAAGGACTCTCAGAGGCAATGAGCAGTTCTTC CASSPPRTLRGNEQFF
TRBD2 few TRBJ2-5 TRBV7-2 TGTGCCAGCAGCTTAGGTTCTGGGGGGGGGTTAGAGACCCAGTACTTC CASSLGSGGGLETQYF
TRBD1 few TRBJ1-1 TRBV2 TGTGCCAGCAGTGAAGCAGGGACAGGGCGGAGGAACACTGAAGCTTTCTTT CASSEAGTGRRNTEAFF
TRBD1 . TRBJ2-2 TRBV5-1 TGCGCCAGCAGCCCGGGACAGGGGGACCTACAACGCACCGGGGAGCTGTTTTTT CASSPGQGDLQRTGELFF
TRBD1 few TRBJ1-5 TRBV19 TGTGCCAGTAGTAAGAACAGGGGAGGTCAGCCCCAGCATTTT CASSKNRGGQPQHF
. . TRBJ1-2 TRBV2 TGTGCCAGCAGTCAGGACAGAGGCCCCTATGGCTACACCTTC CASSQDRGPYGYTF
TRBD1 few TRBJ2-1 TRBV11-3 TGTGCCAGCAGCGAGGACAGGGTGGGCGATGAGCAGTTCTTC CASSEDRVGDEQFF
. . TRBJ1-5 TRBV19 TGTGCCAGTAGTATTGAGGGCCCGGGGAATCAGCCCCAGCATTTT CASSIEGPGNQPQHF
TRBD2 few TRBJ2-5 TRBV5-4 TGTGCCAGCAGCCCGTCGGGGGGGGTGGGGGAGACCCAGTACTTC CASSPSGGVGETQYF